A single sample is the source of the 9 T cell receptor beta chains below, sequenced in a study of T-cell memory formation after mild COVID-19 (dated by TCRdb to the early 2020s). To prepare the library, 5' RACE was applied. Data came from an Illumina NovaSeq 6000. TCRdb reprocessing: public reads trimmed at Q25 with fastp, clones called with MiXCR, in-frame beta chains kept. For every CDR3 protein sequence, its rows merge into one entry that carries the most common genes and DNA. The sample includes about 400,000 distinct CDR3 sequences, with roughly 18% observed a single time. Of the sample, 20% to 25% is held by the ten largest clones. Sample: PBMCs or a T cell subset sorted from them (not recorded which). The source is a man younger than 35 who had mild COVID-19 (a few samples of this study predate the infection). The sample titles of this study are shuffled in the database, so cell type and time point are left out; the donor was told from shared clones.

The CDR3 loop is CASSLERLHEQYF. DNA for the CDR3: TGCGCCAGCAGCTTGGAGAGGTTGCACGAGCAGTACTTC. The chain carries TRBV5-1 and TRBJ2-7; D is ambiguous. CDR3 length: 13 residues. V dropped 0 bases and J dropped 5 bases, with 9 bases sitting between them. Germline-derived CDR1 and CDR2 are SGHRS and YFSETQ.

This clonotype was observed a few times. The V call is TRBV5-4, the J call TRBJ2-2, with a weak D call TRBD2 (6 bases). The CDR3 loop spans 15 amino acids. Germline loops: CDR1 SGHNT, CDR2 YYREEE (reference sequence). Trimming cost V 0 bases and J 5 bases, with 11 bases left between them. Here the CDR3 reads CASSLVTGGTGELFF. The CDR3 DNA reads TGTGCCAGCAGCTTGGTAACCGGGGGTACCGGGGAGCTGTTTTTT.

The rearrangement links TRBV9 to TRBJ2-5; D is perhaps TRBD2 (5 bases). Trimming shortened V by 0 bases and J by 2 bases, and 8 bases separated the two germline ends. CDR3 length: 14 amino acids. The germline CDR1 and CDR2 sequences are SGDLS and YYNGEE. The CDR3 sequence: CASSVALAQETQYF. The CDR3 region has the DNA TGTGCCAGCAGCGTAGCTCTAGCTCAAGAGACCCAGTACTTC.

The chain is built from TRBV4-3 and TRBJ2-3, with a weak D call TRBD1 (5 bases). The CDR3 totals 15 residues. The V and J ends lost 1 base and 0 bases respectively, with 8 bases between them. The germline V gene encodes CDR1 LGHNA and CDR2 YSLEER. The DNA for the CDR3 is TGCGCCAGCAGCCAAGGACAGCCTAGCACAGATACGCAGTATTTT. Residues: CASSQGQPSTDTQYF.

This clonotype was detected many times. V usage is TRBV12-3 or TRBV12-4 and J usage is TRBJ2-5; D is possibly TRBD2 (6 bases). Trimming left V 3 bases short and J 5 bases short, with 7 bases between. The CDR3 loop spans 12 amino acids. CDR3 bases: TGTGCCAGCAGTTTTGGGGGGGAGACCCAGTACTTC. Amino acid sequence: CASSFGGETQYF.

The chain uses TRBV7-9 and TRBJ2-2; D is perhaps TRBD1 or TRBD2 (5 bases each). V lost 1 base, J lost 2 bases, and 20 bases lay in between. The germline V gene has CDR1 SEHNR and CDR2 FQNEAQ (reference sequence). CDR3 length equals 19 residues. The CDR3 is CASSLVRLRRGVNTGELFF. CDR3 sequence (DNA): TGTGCCAGCAGCTTAGTTCGTTTGCGCCGAGGGGTTAACACCGGGGAGCTGTTTTTT.

The chain links TRBV6-2 or TRBV6-3 to TRBJ1-1, with a weak D call TRBD1 (6 bases). The CDR3 extends over 15 amino acids. Trimming stripped 4 bases from V and 2 bases from J, with 14 bases between. In germline, CDR1 is MNHEY, CDR2 SVGEGT. The CDR3 nucleotides are TGTGCCAGCAGTTTCCCGGGGGCACTTAACACTGAAGCTTTCTTT. Translated, it gives CASSFPGALNTEAFF.

This clonotype appeared many times. The CDR3 loop is CASSGRAGAHTGELFF. DNA of the CDR3: TGTGCCAGCAGTGGTCGAGCGGGGGCCCACACCGGGGAGCTGTTTTTT. The chain couples TRBV6-4 to TRBJ2-2; 8 bases agree with TRBD2. The CDR3 loop spans 16 amino acids. Germline-derived CDR1 and CDR2 are MRHNA and SNTAGT. Trimming cost V 4 bases and J 3 bases; bases outside gene matches: 7.

The CDR3 nucleotides are TGTGCCAGCAGCTTAGGGACAGGGACATATGGCTACACCTTC. It codes for CASSLGTGTYGYTF. This sequence joins TRBV7-2 and TRBJ1-2; the match to TRBD1 covers 8 bases. The trim removed 1 base at V and 5 bases at J, leaving 3 bases unmatched. This CDR3 contains 14 residues. Germline V gene lookup returns CDR1 SGHTA and CDR2 FQGNSA.